A selection of T cell receptor beta chains follows, all from one sample in a study of T cells after yellow fever vaccination. MiXCR, run by TCRdb on the 5' RACE reads, gives a single entry per CDR3 protein. The sample includes 320,000 or so distinct CDR3 sequences, about 8.3% seen only once; the top ten take 15% to 20%. Specimen: PBMCs, collected roughly 46 days after the first yellow fever vaccination. The receptors originated from a man younger than 35 who received the YFV17D yellow fever vaccine. Each CDR3 is given with its conserved first and last residue. The order of the fields is clone size, D gene, V gene, J gene, CDR3 DNA, CDR3 protein. The D gene is left open where the match is weak. Size is omitted from some rows. Given values are once, few, many or a class for expanded clones.

few	NA	TRBV20-1	TRBJ1-6	TGCAGTGCTCCCCGCTTCGGGGTACGGTCACCCCTCCACTTT	CSAPRFGVRSPLHF
few	NA	TRBV11-2	TRBJ1-3	TGTGCCAGCAGCTTAGTGGTAAACTCTGGAAACACCATATATTTT	CASSLVVNSGNTIYF
NA	NA	TRBV20-1	TRBJ2-7	TGCAGTGCGAGGGGTTCAACCCTCTACGAGCAGTACTTC	CSARGSTLYEQYF
many	NA	TRBV12-3/TRBV12-4	TRBJ1-1	TGTGCCAGCAGTTTTCCGGGGCTTGAAGCTTTCTTT	CASSFPGLEAFF
many	NA	TRBV7-2	TRBJ2-3	TGTGCCAGCAGCGACTTTACAGATACGCAGTATTTT	CASSDFTDTQYF
few	NA	TRBV20-1	TRBJ2-1	TGCAGTGCTCAACGCCGGGATGAGCAGTTCTTC	CSAQRRDEQFF
NA	TRBD1	TRBV20-1	TRBJ1-6	TGCAGTGCTAGAGCGACAGGGACGTATAATTCACCCCTCCACTTT	CSARATGTYNSPLHF
NA	NA	TRBV29-1	TRBJ2-5	TGCAGCGTTGAACGTTCCCAAGAGACCCAGTACTTC	CSVERSQETQYF
NA	NA	TRBV20-1	TRBJ2-7	TGCAGTGCTAGAGTCGGGGGCAACTCCTACGAGCAGTACTTC	CSARVGGNSYEQYF
NA	NA	TRBV5-1	TRBJ2-7	TGCGCCAGCAGCGTTGCAGGGATGAGCGAGCAGTACTTC	CASSVAGMSEQYF
NA	NA	TRBV9	TRBJ2-1	TGTGCCAGCAGCGTAGGGCAGCCAGTCCCCTACAATGAGCAGTTCTTC	CASSVGQPVPYNEQFF
NA	NA	TRBV7-3	TRBJ2-1	TGTGCCAGCAGCTTAGATAAGGGCCGGCACAATGAGCAGTTCTTC	CASSLDKGRHNEQFF
NA	NA	TRBV7-2	TRBJ1-2	TGTGCCAGCAGCTTCGCGGGGGCTGGGGGCAGCAACTATGGCTACACCTTC	CASSFAGAGGSNYGYTF
NA	TRBD1	TRBV7-8	TRBJ1-4	TGTGCCAGCAGCTATGGACAGGGGTGGGACGAAAAACTGTTTTTT	CASSYGQGWDEKLFF
NA	TRBD2	TRBV6-1	TRBJ2-5	TGTGCCAGCAGTGAAGCGCGCTTAGGACTAGCGGGGGGGAGACAAGAGACCCAGTACTTC	CASSEARLGLAGGRQETQYF
NA	NA	TRBV12-3/TRBV12-4	TRBJ1-6	TGTGCCAGCAGTACCACGGGGAGCTCCTATAATTCACCCCTCCACTTT	CASSTTGSSYNSPLHF
NA	NA	TRBV7-9	TRBJ1-1	TGTGCCAGCAGCTCACAGGCATCGAGGACTGAAGCTTTCTTT	CASSSQASRTEAFF
few	TRBD2	TRBV5-1	TRBJ2-1	TGCGCCAGTAATAGCGGGGACCCCTACAATGAGCAGTTCTTC	CASNSGDPYNEQFF
few	NA	TRBV6-5	TRBJ1-2	TGTGCCAGCAGTTCCCCTAGCAGGGCATGGGGCTACACCTTC	CASSSPSRAWGYTF
few	NA	TRBV7-2	TRBJ2-5	TGTGCCACCACAGGGTCCCAAGAGACCCAGTACTTC	CATTGSQETQYF
few	NA	TRBV11-3	TRBJ2-2	TGTGCCAGCAGCTTCTACGGGGGGAACACCGGGGAGCTGTTTTTT	CASSFYGGNTGELFF
NA	NA	TRBV27	TRBJ2-5	TGTGCCAGCAGTTTCTGGGGCGCTGAGACCCAGTACTTC	CASSFWGAETQYF
few	NA	TRBV12-3/TRBV12-4	TRBJ1-3	TGTGCCAGCAGCCCCCAGGGATACTCTGGAAACACCATATATTTT	CASSPQGYSGNTIYF
many	NA	TRBV12-3/TRBV12-4	TRBJ2-7	TGTGCCAGCGCCCAAGGGGCTAGCTACGAGCAGTACTTC	CASAQGASYEQYF
few	TRBD2	TRBV7-2	TRBJ2-5	TGTGCCAGCAGCTTAGACGGGACTACCAGGGAGGCCCAGTACTTC	CASSLDGTTREAQYF
few	NA	TRBV9	TRBJ1-3	TGTGCCAGCAGCGTAGCACCAGGGCTTACTGGAAACACCATATATTTT	CASSVAPGLTGNTIYF